This paragraph covers one T cell receptor beta chain sequence. No antigen is known for it. UMI-labeled TRB cDNA libraries were prepared by 5' RACE. TCRdb re-analyzed the 5' RACE reads; it lists each CDR3 protein once, without DNA. Recorded for this sample: some 56,000 distinct CDR3 sequences. The sample comes from a study of CXCR3-negative and CXCR3-positive naive CD8 T cells. The overall study: Sequencing yielded approximately 150 million TRB reads, roughly 1.5 +/- 0.3 million per library. Overall study findings and caveats: Memory cells showed distinct TRBV-TRBJ patterns, while the two naive subsets matched. Both of the naive subsets showed about the same high diversity, but memory CD8+ cells had much less.

Germline V gene lookup returns CDR1 MNHEY and CDR2 SMNVEV (reference sequence). The CDR3 totals 13 residues. This receptor was obtained from a human donor in good health. Some clones in this sample may be carry-over from other donors' samples. Sequencing was performed on memory CD8+ T cells from blood. The genes are TRBV27 and TRBJ2-3; the TCRdb D gene call, TRBD2, has no DNA to confirm it. The chain's CDR3 is CASGPGSGGTQYF.